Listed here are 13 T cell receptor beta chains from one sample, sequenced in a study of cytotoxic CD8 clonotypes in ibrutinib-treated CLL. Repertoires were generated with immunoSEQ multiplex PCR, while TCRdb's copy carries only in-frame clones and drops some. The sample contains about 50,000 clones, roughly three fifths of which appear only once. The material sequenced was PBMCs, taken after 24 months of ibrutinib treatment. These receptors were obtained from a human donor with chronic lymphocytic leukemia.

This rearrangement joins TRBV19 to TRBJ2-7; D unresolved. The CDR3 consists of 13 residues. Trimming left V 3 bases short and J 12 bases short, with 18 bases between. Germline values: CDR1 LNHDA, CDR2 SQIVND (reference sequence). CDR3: CASSIDIGSSTYF. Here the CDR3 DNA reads TGTGCCAGTAGTATTGATATTGGCAGCAGCACGTACTTC.

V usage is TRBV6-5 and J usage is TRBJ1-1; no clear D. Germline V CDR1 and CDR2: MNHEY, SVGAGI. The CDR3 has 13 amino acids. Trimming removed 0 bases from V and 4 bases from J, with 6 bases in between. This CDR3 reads CASSYSVGTEAFF. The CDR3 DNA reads TGTGCCAGCAGTTACTCGGTGGGCACTGAAGCTTTCTTT.

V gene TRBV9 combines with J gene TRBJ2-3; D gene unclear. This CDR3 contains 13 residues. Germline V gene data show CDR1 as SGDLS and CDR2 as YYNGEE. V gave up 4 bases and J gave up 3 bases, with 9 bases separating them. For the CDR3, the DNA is TGTGCCAGCAGCCTAATACTGACAGATACGCAGTATTTT. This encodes CASSLILTDTQYF.

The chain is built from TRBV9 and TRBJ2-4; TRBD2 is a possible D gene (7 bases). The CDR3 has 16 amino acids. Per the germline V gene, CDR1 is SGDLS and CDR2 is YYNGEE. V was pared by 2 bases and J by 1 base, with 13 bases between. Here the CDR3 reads CASSVGAGVAKNIQYF. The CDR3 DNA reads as TGTGCCAGCAGCGTGGGGGCGGGGGTTGCCAAAAACATTCAGTACTTC. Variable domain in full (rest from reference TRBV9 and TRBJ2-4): DSGVTQTPKHLITATGQRVTLRCSPRSGDLSVYWYQQSLDQGLQFLIQYYNGEERAKGNILERFSAQQFPDLHSELNLSSLELGDSALYFCASSVGAGVAKNIQYFGAGTRLSVL.

Here the CDR3 DNA reads TGTGCCAGCAGTACACGAAACTATGGCTACACCTTC. Amino acids: CASSTRNYGYTF. V and J are TRBV6-1 and TRBJ1-2; D is uncertain. The CDR3 length is 12 residues. V was pared by 5 bases and J by 2 bases, with 6 bases between. The germline CDR1 and CDR2 sequences are MNHNS and SASEGT.

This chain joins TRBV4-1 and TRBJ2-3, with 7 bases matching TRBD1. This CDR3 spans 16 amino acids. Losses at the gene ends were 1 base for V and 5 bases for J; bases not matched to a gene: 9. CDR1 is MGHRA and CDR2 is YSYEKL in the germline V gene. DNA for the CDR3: TGCGCCAGCAGCCAAGGGGACAGAGGACGTCTAGATACGCAGTATTTT. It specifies CASSQGDRGRLDTQYF.

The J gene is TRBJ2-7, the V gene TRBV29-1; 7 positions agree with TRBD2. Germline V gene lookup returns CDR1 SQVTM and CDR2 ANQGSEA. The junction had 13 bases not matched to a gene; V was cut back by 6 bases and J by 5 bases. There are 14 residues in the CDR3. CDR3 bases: TGCAGCGTAGGAACCCAGGGAGGGAACCACGAGCAGTACTTC. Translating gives CSVGTQGGNHEQYF.

The CDR3 coding sequence is TGTGCCAGCAGCTTGCACGCGCCCGGTAATGAAAAACTGTTTTTT. As protein: CASSLHAPGNEKLFF. The chain is built from TRBV5-6 and TRBJ1-4; no clear D gene. The germline CDR1 and CDR2 sequences are SGHDT and YYEEEE. V lost 1 base to trimming and J lost 4 bases, with 11 bases between them. The CDR3 length is 15 residues. Looking up the rest from reference TRBV5-6 and TRBJ1-4 gives the full variable domain: DAGVTQSPTHLIKTRGQQVTLRCSPKSGHDTVSWYQQALGQGPQFIFQYYEEEERQRGNFPDRFSGHQFPNYSSELNVNALLLGDSALYLCASSLHAPGNEKLFFGSGTQLSVL.

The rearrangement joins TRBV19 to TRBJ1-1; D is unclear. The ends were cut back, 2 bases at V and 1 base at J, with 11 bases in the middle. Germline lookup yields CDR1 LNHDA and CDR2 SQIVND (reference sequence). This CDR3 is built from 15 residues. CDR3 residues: CASSIYGGPNTEAFF. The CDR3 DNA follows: TGTGCCAGTAGTATATATGGTGGGCCGAACACTGAAGCTTTCTTT.

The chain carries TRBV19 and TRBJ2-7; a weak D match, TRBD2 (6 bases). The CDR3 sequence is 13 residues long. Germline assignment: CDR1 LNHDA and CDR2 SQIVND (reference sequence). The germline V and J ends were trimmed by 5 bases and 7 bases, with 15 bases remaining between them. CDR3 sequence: CASSSLGAGEQYF. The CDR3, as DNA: TGTGCCAGTAGTTCCCTAGGGGCGGGAGAGCAGTACTTC.

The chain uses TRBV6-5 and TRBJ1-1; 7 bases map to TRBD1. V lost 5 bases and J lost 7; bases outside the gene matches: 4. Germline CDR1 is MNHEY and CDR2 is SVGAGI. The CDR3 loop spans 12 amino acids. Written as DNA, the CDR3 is TGTGCCAGCAGTCAGGGGGGCGGTGAAGCTTTCTTT. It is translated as CASSQGGGEAFF.

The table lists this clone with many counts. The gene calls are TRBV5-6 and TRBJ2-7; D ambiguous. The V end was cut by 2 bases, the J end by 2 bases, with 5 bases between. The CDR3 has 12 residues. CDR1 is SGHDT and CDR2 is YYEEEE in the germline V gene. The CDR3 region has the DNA TGTGCCAGCAGCTTCCAAACCTACGAGCAGTACTTC. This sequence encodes CASSFQTYEQYF.

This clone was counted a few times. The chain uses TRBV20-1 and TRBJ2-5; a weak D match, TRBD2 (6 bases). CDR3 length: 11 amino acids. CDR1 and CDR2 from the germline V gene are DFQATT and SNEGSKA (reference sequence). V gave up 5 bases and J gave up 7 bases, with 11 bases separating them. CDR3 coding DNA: TGCAGTGCTGGCGACGGGGGGACCCAGTACTTC. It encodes CSAGDGGTQYF.